This TCR beta chain was observed in a study of T cell responses to AZD1222 COVID-19 vaccine listed by TCRdb under 2021. Regarding the study in general: AZD1222 recipients with second doses at about 4 weeks or about 12 weeks were pooled, because spike-specific TCR depth and breadth did not differ between schedules. TCR sequencing covered over 230 trial participants: 200 to 220 given two doses of AZD1222 and 26 given two doses of MenACWY control vaccine. Enrollment into the trials was organized by age into subgroups of 18-55, 56-69 and 70-plus years, and those subgroups contained roughly 140, 27 and 60 TCR-sequenced participants, respectively. Broader findings and caveats from the paper: Spike-specific TCR breadth and depth rose significantly after two AZD1222 doses compared with day 0 and with MenACWY recipients. No day 14 peak-response samples were available, so repertoires were characterized only after the peak T cell response. Reportedly, close to half of the unique spike-specific TCRs recognized epitopes lying outside the regions that are mutated in the B.1.351 and B.1.1.7 variants. Participants were mostly white British, with more females than males. The authors suggested clonal diversity may have been underestimated. Conclusions about previously exposed vaccinees are limited, since just 6 or 7 AZD1222 recipients were seropositive for SARS-CoV-2 at baseline. Vaccine-associated CD4 TCRs spanned the whole spike protein, with dominant responses in regions 160-218 and 743-854. The 56-69-year group was small, and its depth increase did not reach significance, likely because of low power.

The V end gives up 1 base and the J end 4 bases, leaving 3 bases in the junction not matched to a gene. Taken from cysteine to phenylalanine, the CDR3 has 15 residues. Only CDR3 DNA remains: 45 bases, in frame from the first base. The germline V gene provides CDR1 KGHSY and CDR2 FQNENV. The CDR3 regions of human TCRbeta chains were subjected to immunosequencing. Processing in the source paper ran as follows. Repertoire TCRs were matched against a reference library of SARS-CoV-2-specific TCRs generated with the MIRA antigen-specificity platform. Breadth was defined as the fraction of unique TCRs that were SARS-CoV-2-associated. Depth was defined as the fraction of total T cells that were SARS-CoV-2-associated. Using the MIRA data, every spike-specific TCR was mapped to the spike region that the TCR reacted to and assigned to either a CD4 or a CD8 class. Log10-transformed breadth and depth values were compared by one-way ANOVA with Sidak's multiple comparisons tests. The table comes from immuneACCESS by way of TCRdb, which keeps in-frame sequences with V and J called. Part of the clones is missing from these tables; in studies checked, under half for an unresolved V gene and the rest for unknown reasons. V, J and clone size were drawn from that table, and D and trimming were deduced from the DNA. Across this sample there are around 140,000 clones, with approximately 93% seen only once. About 5% of the sample is in the top ten clones.

Worth noting for this clone: The antigen it recognizes is unknown. Base qualities are not at hand, and no much larger clone is one base apart.

The time point label of this sample denotes: baseline before first vaccination. Vaccinee samples were obtained from the UK trials COV001 and COV002, which included a single-blind randomized controlled phase 2/3 trial of AZD1222 (ChAdOx1 nCoV-19) in healthy adults. For TCRbeta chain sequencing, PBMC samples from trial participants were taken at day 0 and at day 28 after the second dose. The V gene is TRBV16 and the J gene is TRBJ2-1, with 8 bases matching TRBD2. The receptor was derived from an adult in good health. This material consisted of peripheral blood, taken on day 0 of AZD1222 vaccination. The CDR3 region reads CASSQLSSGYNEQFF. In nucleotides, the sequence is TGTGCCAGCAGCCAATTGTCTAGCGGGTACAATGAGCAGTTCTTC. Reference TRBV16 and TRBJ2-1 genes cover what lies past the CDR3, so the full variable domain is GEEVAQTPKHLVRGEGQKAKLYCAPIKGHSYVFWYQQVLKNEFKFLISFQNENVFDETGMPKERFSAKCLPNSPCSLEIQATKLEDSAVYFCASSQLSSGYNEQFFGPGTRLTVL.